Here is one T cell receptor (beta chain) with its context. This record belongs to a study of shared clonotypes between healthy human individuals. Profiling relied on immunoSEQ multiplex PCR, and the TCRdb table lists in-frame clones only, not all of them. The sample carries roughly 2 million clones, 85% to 95% recorded once. Per germline, CDR1 SGHRS and CDR2 YFSETQ. The V segment lost 4 bases and the J segment 5 bases; nucleotides outside the gene matches: 7. The CDR3 spans 14 residues. The chain combines TRBV5-1 with TRBJ1-1; 8 nucleotides line up with TRBD1. This TCR came from a man aged 18 to 29 in good health. The sequenced sample consisted of naive CD4+ T cells sorted from blood. The sample's subset: CD45RA+ positively selected. The CDR3, as DNA: TGCGCCAGCAGCCCCGGACAGGGCAGGACTGAAGCTTTCTTT. It translates to CASSPGQGRTEAFF. The full variable domain, rest sourced from reference TRBV5-1 and TRBJ1-1, is KAGVTQTPRYLIKTRGQQVTLSCSPISGHRSVSWYQQTPGQGLQFLFEYFSETQRNKGNFPGRFSGRQFSNSRSEMNVSTLELGDSALYLCASSPGQGRTEAFFGQGTRLTVV.